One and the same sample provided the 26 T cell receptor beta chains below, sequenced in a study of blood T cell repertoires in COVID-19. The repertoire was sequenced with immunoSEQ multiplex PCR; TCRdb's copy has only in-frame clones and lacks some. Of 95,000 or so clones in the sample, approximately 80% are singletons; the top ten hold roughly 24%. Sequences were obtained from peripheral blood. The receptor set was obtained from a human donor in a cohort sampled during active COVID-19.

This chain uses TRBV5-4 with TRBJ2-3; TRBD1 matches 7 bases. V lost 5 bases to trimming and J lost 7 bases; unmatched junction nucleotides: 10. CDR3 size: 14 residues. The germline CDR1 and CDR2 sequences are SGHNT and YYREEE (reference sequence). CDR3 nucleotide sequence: TGTGCCAGCAGTCCCGGGACAGTCTCACATACGCAGTATTTT. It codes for CASSPGTVSHTQYF.

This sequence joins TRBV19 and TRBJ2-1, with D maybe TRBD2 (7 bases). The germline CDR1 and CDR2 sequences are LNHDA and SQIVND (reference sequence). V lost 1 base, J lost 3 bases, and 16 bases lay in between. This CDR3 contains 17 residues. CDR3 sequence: CASSIARGGGGYNEQFF. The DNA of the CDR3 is TGTGCCAGTAGTATAGCCCGAGGAGGGGGGGGCTACAATGAGCAGTTCTTC. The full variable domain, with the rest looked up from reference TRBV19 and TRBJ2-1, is DGGITQSPKYLFRKEGQNVTLSCEQNLNHDAMYWYRQDPGQGLRLIYYSQIVNDFQKGDIAEGYSVSREKKESFPLTVTSAQKNPTAFYLCASSIARGGGGYNEQFFGPGTRLTVL.

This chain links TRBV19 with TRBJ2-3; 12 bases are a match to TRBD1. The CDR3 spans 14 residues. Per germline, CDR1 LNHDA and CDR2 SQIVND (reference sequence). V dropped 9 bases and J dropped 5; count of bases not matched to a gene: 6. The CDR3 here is CASQGQGAGDTQYF. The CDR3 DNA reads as TGTGCCAGCCAGGGACAGGGGGCAGGAGATACGCAGTATTTT.

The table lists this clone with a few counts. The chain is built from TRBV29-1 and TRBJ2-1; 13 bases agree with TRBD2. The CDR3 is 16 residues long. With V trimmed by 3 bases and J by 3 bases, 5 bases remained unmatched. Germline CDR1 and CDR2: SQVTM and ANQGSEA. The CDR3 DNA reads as TGCAGCGTTGATCTAACTAGCGGGAGGGGCTACAATGAGCAGTTCTTC. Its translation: CSVDLTSGRGYNEQFF.

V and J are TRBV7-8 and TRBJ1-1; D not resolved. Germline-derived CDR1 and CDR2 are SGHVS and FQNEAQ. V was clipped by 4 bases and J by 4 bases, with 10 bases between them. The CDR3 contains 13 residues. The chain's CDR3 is CASSSVLSTEAFF. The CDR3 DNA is TGTGCCAGCAGCTCCGTGCTGAGCACTGAAGCTTTCTTT.

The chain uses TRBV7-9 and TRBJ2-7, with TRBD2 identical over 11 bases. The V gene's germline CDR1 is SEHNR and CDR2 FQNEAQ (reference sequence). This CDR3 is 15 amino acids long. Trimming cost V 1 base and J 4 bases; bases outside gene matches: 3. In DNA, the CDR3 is TGTGCCAGCAGCTTAGGACTAGCGGGACAGTACGAGCAGTACTTC. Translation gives CASSLGLAGQYEQYF.

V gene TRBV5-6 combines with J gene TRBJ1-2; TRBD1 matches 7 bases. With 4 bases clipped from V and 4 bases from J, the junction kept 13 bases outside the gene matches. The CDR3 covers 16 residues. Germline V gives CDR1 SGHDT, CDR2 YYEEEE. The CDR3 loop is CASSMLRGGQGYGYTF. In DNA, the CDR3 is TGTGCCAGCAGCATGTTAAGAGGGGGCCAAGGCTATGGCTACACCTTC.

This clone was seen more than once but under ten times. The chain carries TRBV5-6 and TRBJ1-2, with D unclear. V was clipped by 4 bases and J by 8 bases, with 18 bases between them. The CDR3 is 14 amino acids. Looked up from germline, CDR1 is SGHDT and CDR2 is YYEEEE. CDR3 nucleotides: TGTGCCAGCAGCCTCTACCCCGGCGGACTAGGCTACACCTTC. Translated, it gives CASSLYPGGLGYTF.

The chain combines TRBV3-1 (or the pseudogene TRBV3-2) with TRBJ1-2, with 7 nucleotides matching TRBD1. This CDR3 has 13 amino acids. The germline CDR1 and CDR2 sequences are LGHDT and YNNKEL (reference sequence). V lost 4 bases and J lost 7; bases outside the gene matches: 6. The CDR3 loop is CASSRDRAGGYTF. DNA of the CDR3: TGTGCCAGCAGCCGTGACAGGGCGGGTGGCTACACCTTC.

The CDR3 region has the DNA TGTGCCAGCAGCTTTTTTTCTAGTCCGGCGGTCACTGAAGCTTTCTTT. Amino acid sequence: CASSFFSSPAVTEAFF. This sequence joins TRBV7-9 and TRBJ1-1; D unclear. CDR3 length: 16 residues. CDR1 is SEHNR, CDR2 FQNEAQ, per germline (reference sequence). The V end lost 3 bases, the J end lost 4 bases, and 18 bases lay between the germline ends.

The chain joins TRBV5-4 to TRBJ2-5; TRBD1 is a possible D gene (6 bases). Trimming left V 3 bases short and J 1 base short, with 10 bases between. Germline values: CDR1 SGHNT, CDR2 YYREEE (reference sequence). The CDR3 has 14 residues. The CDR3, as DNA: TGTGCCAGCAGCTCCGGACAGTTCCAAGAGACCCAGTACTTC. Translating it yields CASSSGQFQETQYF.

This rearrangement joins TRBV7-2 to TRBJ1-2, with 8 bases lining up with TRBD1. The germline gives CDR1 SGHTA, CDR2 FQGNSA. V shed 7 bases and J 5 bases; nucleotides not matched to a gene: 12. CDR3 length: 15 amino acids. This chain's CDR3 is CASNLTGGGKYGYTF. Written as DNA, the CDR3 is TGTGCCAGCAACCTCACAGGGGGTGGGAAATATGGCTACACCTTC.

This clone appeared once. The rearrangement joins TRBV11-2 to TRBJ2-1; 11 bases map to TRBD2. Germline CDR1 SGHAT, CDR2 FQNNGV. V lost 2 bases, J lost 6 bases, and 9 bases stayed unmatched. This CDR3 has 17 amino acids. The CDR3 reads CASSLRGQLAGGNEQFF. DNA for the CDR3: TGTGCCAGCAGCTTAAGAGGTCAGCTAGCGGGAGGCAATGAGCAGTTCTTC.

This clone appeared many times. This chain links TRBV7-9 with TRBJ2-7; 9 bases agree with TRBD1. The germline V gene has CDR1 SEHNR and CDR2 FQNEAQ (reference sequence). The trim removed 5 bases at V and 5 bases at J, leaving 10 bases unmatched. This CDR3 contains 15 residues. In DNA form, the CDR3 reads TGTGCCAGCAGCAACGGACAGGGGACAAACCACGAGCAGTACTTC. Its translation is CASSNGQGTNHEQYF. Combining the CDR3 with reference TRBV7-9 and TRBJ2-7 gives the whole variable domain DTGVSQNPRHKITKRGQNVTFRCDPISEHNRLYWYRQTLGQGPEFLTYFQNEAQLEKSRLLSDRFSAERPKGSFSTLEIQRTEQGDSAMYLCASSNGQGTNHEQYFGPGTRLTVT.

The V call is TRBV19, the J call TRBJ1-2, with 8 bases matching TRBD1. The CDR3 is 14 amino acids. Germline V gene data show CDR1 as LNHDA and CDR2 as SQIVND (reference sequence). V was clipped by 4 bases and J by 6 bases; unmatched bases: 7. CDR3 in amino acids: CASSTWDRSNGYTF. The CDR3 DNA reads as TGTGCCAGTAGTACTTGGGACAGGTCGAATGGCTACACCTTC.

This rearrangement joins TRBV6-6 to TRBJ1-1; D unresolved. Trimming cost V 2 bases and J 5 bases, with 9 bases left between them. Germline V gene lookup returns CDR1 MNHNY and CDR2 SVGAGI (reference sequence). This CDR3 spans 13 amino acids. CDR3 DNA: TGTGCCAGCAGTTACGGGGAGCGGACTGAAGCTTTCTTT. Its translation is CASSYGERTEAFF.

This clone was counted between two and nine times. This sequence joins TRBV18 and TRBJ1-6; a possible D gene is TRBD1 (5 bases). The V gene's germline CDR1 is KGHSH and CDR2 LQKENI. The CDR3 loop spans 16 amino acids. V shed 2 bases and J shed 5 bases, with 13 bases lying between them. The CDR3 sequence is CASSPIGGTDNSPLHF. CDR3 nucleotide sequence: TGTGCCAGCTCACCAATCGGCGGGACGGATAATTCACCCCTCCACTTT. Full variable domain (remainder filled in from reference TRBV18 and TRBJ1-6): NAGVMQNPRHLVRRRGQEARLRCSPMKGHSHVYWYRQLPEEGLKFMVYLQKENIIDESGMPKERFSAEFPKEGPSILRIQQVVRGDSAAYFCASSPIGGTDNSPLHFGNGTRLTVT.

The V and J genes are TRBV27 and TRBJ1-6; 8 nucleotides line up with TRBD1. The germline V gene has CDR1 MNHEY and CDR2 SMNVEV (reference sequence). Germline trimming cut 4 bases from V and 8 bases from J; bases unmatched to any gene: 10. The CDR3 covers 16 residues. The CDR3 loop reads CASSSGQERFYSPLHF. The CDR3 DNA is TGTGCCAGCAGTTCGGGACAGGAACGATTTTATTCACCCCTCCACTTT.

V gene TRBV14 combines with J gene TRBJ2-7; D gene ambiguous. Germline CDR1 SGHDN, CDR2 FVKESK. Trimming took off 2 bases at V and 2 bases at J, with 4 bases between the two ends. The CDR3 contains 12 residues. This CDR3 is CASSQLPYEQYF. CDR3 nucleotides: TGTGCCAGCAGCCAACTCCCCTACGAGCAGTACTTC.

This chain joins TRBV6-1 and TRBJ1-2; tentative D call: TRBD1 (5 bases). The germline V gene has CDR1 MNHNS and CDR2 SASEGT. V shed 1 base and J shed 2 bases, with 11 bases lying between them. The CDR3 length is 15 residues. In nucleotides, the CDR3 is TGTGCCAGCAGTGAAGTCCAGGGAAAAAACTATGGCTACACCTTC. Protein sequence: CASSEVQGKNYGYTF.

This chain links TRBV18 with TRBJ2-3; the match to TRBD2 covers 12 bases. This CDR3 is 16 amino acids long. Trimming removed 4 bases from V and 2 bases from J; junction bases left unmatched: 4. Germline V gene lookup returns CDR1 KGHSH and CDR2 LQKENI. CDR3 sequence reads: CASSRGLAGTTDTQYF. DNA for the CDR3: TGTGCCAGCTCACGAGGACTAGCGGGGACCACAGATACGCAGTATTTT.

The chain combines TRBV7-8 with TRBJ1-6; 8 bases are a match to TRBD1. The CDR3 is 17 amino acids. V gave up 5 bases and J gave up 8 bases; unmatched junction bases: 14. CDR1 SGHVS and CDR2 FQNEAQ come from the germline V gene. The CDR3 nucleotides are TGTGCCAGCAGCCCCCAATGGACAGGGCGGGTGGATTCACCCCTCCACTTT. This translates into CASSPQWTGRVDSPLHF.

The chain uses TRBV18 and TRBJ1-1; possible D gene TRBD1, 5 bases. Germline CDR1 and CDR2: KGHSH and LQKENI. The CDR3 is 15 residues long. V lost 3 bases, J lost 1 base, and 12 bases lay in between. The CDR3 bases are TGTGCCAGCTCACCCAGGGCAGGAGCGAACACTGAAGCTTTCTTT. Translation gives CASSPRAGANTEAFF.

For the CDR3, the DNA is TGTGCCTCTGCTAGTGGAAATACGCAGTATTTT. This translates into CASASGNTQYF. This sequence joins TRBV6-4 and TRBJ2-3; D not certain. V shed 11 bases and J shed 7 bases, with 13 bases lying between them. The CDR3 extends over 11 amino acids. Germline values: CDR1 MRHNA, CDR2 SNTAGT.

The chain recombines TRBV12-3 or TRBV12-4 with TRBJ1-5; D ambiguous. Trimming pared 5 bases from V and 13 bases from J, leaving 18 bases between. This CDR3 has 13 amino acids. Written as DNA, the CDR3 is TGTGCCAGCAGTCTGGGCAGGCTAACTTCACAGCATTTT. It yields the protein CASSLGRLTSQHF.

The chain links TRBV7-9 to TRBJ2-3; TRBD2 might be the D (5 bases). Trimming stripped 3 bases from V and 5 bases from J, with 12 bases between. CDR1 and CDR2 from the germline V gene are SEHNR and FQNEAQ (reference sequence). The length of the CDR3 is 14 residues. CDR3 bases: TGTGCCAGCAGCTTTTTGGACTCCAGAGATACGCAGTATTTT. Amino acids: CASSFLDSRDTQYF.